What follows describes a single T cell receptor (beta chain). Ages ranged from about 18 to 89 years, with residence in approximately 25 US areas. What the recovered Cohort 3 donors had was two negative PCRs, clearance, or symptom resolution. The data belong to a study of blood T cell repertoires in COVID-19. Study-level background: Acute and convalescent COVID-19 specimens originated in the United States, Italy and Spain. PBMCs, B-cell-depleted T cells, or T cells were the source of the cDNA or gDNA that made up the material.

Only in-frame clones appear in the TCRdb table, and some are missing; sequencing was by immunoSEQ multiplex PCR. The sample includes a few hundred thousand clones, 80% to 90% of them seen just once. CDR3 length: 16 residues. Trimming removed 5 bases from V and 1 base from J; junction bases left unmatched: 9. In germline, CDR1 is SGHTA, CDR2 FQGTGA. The genes are TRBV7-3 and TRBJ2-3; 7 nucleotides match TRBD1. This sequence was found in a woman in her forties or fifties who had recovered from COVID-19. Sequenced sample: PBMCs or T cells enriched from blood (not recorded which). CDR3 coding DNA: TGTGCCAGCAGCGCCGAGGGGGCCCAGGGCACAGATACGCAGTATTTT. Its translation: CASSAEGAQGTDTQYF.